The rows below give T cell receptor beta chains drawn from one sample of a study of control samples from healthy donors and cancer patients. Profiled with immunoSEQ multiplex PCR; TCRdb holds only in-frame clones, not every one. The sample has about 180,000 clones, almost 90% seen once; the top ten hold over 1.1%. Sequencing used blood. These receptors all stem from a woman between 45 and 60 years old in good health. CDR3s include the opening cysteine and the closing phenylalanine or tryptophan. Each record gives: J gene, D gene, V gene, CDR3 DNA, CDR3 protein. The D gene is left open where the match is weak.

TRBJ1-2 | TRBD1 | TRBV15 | TGTGCCACCAGCAGACCTGACAGGGTAGCTTTGGGCGGCTACACCTTC | CATSRPDRVALGGYTF
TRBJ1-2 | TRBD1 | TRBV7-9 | TGTGCCAGCAGCACCGGACAGGGTGGCGGCTACACCTTC | CASSTGQGGGYTF
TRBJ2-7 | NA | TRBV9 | TGTGCCAGCAGCGCTTCATCTGTTACGAGGGCGACGGGGGAGCAGTACTTC | CASSASSVTRATGEQYF
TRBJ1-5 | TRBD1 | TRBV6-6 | TGTGCCAGCACCCCAGGCAGGGGGCTTCAGCCCCAGCATTTT | CASTPGRGLQPQHF
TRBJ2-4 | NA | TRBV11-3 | TGTGCCAGCAGCCCCGGGGGAGGGGGCGGCCAGAACATTCAGTACTTC | CASSPGGGGGQNIQYF
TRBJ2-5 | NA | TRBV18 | TGTGCCAGCTCCCCCCAGCGGGACCAAGAGACCCAGTACTTC | CASSPQRDQETQYF
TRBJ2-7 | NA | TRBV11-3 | TGTGCCAGCAGCTTAGATACCGAGCAGTACTTC | CASSLDTEQYF
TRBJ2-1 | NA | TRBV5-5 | TGTGCCAGCAGCTCAGGGCCCTACGATGAGCAGTTCTTC | CASSSGPYDEQFF
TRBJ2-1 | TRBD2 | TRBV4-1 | TGCGCCAGCAGCCAAAAGGGACTAGCGGGAGACAATGAGCAGTTCTTC | CASSQKGLAGDNEQFF
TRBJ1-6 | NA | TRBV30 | TGTGCCTGGAGTGTACGCAGGGTCGGCTCACCCCTCCACTTT | CAWSVRRVGSPLHF
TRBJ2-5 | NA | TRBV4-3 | TGCGCCAGCAGCCCAGAAGAAGACAGCTCAGAGACCCAGTACTTC | CASSPEEDSSETQYF
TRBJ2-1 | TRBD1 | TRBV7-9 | TGTGCCAGCAGCCTCGCTACCGGGACAGGGGTCTACAATGAGCAGTTCTTC | CASSLATGTGVYNEQFF
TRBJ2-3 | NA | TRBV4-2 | TGTGCCAGCAGCCAGACTAGTGGGGGGGATACGCAGTATTTT | CASSQTSGGDTQYF
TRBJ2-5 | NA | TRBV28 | TGTGCCAGCAGTTTATCTTTGGTAGAGGAAATCCCACAAGAGACCCAGTACTTC | CASSLSLVEEIPQETQYF
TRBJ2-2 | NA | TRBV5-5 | TGTGCCAGCAGCTTGCGGGATTCAAACACCGGGGAGCTGTTTTTT | CASSLRDSNTGELFF
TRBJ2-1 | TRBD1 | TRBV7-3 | TGTGCCAGCAGCCCAGGGGGCTCCTACAATGAGCAGTTCTTC | CASSPGGSYNEQFF
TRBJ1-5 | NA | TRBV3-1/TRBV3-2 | TGTGCCAGCAGCCAGCAGAGCAATCAGCCCCAGCATTTT | CASSQQSNQPQHF
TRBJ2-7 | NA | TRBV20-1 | TGCAGTGCTAGTCCGGGAACCGAGCAGTACTTC | CSASPGTEQYF
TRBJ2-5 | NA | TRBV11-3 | TGTGCCAGCAGCTTAGCGGAGGGACAAGAGACCCAGTACTTC | CASSLAEGQETQYF
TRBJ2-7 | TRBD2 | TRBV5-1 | TGCGCCAGCAGCTCCGGACTAGCGGGAGTTCCCTCCTACGAGCAGTACTTC | CASSSGLAGVPSYEQYF
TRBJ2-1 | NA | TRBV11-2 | TGTGCCAGCAACCCTAGAATCCCCAATGAGCAGTTCTTC | CASNPRIPNEQFF
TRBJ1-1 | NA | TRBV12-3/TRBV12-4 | TGTGCCAGCAGTTTATTGGGAGTGATAGCTTTCTTT | CASSLLGVIAFF